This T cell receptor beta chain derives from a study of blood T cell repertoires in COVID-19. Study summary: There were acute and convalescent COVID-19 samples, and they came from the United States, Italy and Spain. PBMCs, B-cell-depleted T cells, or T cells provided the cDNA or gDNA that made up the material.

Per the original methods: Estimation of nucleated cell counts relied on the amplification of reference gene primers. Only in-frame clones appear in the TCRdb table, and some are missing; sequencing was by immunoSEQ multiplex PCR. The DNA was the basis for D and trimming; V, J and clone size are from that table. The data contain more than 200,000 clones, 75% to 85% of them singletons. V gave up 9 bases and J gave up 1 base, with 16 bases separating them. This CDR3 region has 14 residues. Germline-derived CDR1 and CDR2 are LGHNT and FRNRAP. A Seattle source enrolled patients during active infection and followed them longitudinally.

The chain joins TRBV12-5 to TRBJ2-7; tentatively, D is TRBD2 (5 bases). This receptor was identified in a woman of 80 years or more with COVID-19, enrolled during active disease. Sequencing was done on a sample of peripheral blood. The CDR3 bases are TGTGCTAGCAGCCCTGACGGCGGGTCCTACGAGCAGTACTTC. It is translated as CASSPDGGSYEQYF. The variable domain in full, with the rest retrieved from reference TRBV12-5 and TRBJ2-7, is DARVTQTPRHKVTEMGQEVTMRCQPILGHNTVFWYRQTMMQGLELLAYFRNRAPLDDSGMPKDRFSAEMPDATLATLKIQPSEPRDSAVYFCASSPDGGSYEQYFGPGTRLTVT.